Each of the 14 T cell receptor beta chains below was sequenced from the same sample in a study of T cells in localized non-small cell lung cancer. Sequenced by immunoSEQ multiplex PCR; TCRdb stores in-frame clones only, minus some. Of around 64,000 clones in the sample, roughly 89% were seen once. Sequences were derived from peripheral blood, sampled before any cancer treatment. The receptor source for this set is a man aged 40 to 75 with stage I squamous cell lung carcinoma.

CDR3 region: CASSVRTGGSYNEQFF. In DNA, the CDR3 is TGTGCCAGTAGTGTTAGGACAGGGGGGTCCTACAATGAGCAGTTCTTC. The V gene is TRBV19, the J gene TRBJ2-1; 10 bases agree with TRBD1. Per germline, CDR1 LNHDA and CDR2 SQIVND (reference sequence). The CDR3 is 16 residues long. The J segment lost 1 base and the V segment lost 5 bases, leaving 5 bases of the junction unmatched.

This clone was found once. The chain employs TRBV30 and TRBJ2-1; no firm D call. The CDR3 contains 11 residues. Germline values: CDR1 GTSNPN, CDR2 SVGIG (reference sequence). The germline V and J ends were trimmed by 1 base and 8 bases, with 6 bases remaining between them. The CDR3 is CAWSGRDEQFF. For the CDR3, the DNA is TGTGCCTGGAGTGGCCGGGATGAGCAGTTCTTC.

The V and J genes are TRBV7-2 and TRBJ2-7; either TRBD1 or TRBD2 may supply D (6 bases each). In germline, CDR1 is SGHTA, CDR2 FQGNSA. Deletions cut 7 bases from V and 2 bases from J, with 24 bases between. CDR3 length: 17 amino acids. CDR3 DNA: TGTGCCAGCACCCCGGGGGCAGCGGGCCTTGGGGCCTACGAGCAGTACTTC. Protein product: CASTPGAAGLGAYEQYF.

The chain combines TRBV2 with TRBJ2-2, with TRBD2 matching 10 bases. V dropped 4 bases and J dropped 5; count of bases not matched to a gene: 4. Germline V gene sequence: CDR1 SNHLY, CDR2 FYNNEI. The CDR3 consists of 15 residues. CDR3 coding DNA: TGTGCCAGCAGTGGGACTAGCGGAGAGACCGGGGAGCTGTTTTTT. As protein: CASSGTSGETGELFF.

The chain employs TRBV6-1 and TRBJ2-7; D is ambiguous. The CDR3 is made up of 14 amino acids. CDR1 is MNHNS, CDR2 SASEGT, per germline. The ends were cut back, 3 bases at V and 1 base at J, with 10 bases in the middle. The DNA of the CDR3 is TGTGCCAGCAGTGATGTGGACGATTCCTACGAGCAGTACTTC. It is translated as CASSDVDDSYEQYF.

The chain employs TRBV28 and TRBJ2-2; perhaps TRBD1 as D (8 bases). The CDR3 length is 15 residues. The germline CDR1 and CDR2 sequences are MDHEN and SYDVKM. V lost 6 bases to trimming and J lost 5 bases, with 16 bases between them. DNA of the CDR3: TGTGCCAGCAGGCCGACAGGGGAGGGAACCGGGGAGCTGTTTTTT. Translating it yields CASRPTGEGTGELFF.

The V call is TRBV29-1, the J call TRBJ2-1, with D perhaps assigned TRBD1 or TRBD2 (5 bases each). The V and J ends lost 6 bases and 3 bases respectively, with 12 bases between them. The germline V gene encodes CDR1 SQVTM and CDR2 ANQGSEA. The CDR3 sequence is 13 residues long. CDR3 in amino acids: CSVRDRYYNEQFF. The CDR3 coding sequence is TGCAGCGTCCGGGACCGCTACTACAATGAGCAGTTCTTC.

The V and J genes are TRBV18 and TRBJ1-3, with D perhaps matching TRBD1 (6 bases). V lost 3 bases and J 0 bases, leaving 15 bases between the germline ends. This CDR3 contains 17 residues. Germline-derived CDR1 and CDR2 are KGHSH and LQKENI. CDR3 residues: CASSPLQGKSSGNTIYF. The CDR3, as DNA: TGTGCCAGCTCACCTCTACAGGGAAAGAGCTCTGGAAACACCATATATTTT.

The chain's CDR3 is CASSPPWREGNEQFF. CDR3 DNA sequence: TGTGCCAGCAGTCCCCCTTGGCGGGAGGGCAATGAGCAGTTCTTC. This sequence joins TRBV11-1 and TRBJ2-1; 9 nucleotides align to TRBD2. Germline CDR1 is SGHAT and CDR2 is FQDESV (reference sequence). The J segment lost 6 bases and the V segment lost 6 bases, leaving 9 bases of the junction unmatched. The length of the CDR3 is 15 residues.

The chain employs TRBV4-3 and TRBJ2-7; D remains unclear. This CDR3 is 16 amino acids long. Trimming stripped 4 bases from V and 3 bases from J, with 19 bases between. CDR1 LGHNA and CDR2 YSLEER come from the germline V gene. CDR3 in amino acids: CASSPSAAGAIYEQYF. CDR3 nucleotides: TGCGCCAGCAGCCCTTCCGCCGCAGGAGCTATCTACGAGCAGTACTTC.

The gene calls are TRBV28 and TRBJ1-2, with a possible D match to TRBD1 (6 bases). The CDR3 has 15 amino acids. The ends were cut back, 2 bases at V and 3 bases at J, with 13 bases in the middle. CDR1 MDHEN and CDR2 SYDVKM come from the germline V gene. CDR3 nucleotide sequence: TGTGCCAGCAGTTTAATGGGGGGCGCCTACTATGGCTACACCTTC. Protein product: CASSLMGGAYYGYTF.

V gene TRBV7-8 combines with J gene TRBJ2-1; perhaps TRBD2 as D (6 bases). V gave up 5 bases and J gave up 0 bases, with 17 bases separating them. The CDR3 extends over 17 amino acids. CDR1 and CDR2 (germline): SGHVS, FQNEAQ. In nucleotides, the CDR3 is TGTGCCAGCAGCCTAACTAGCCCCTCTTACTCCTACAATGAGCAGTTCTTC. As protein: CASSLTSPSYSYNEQFF.

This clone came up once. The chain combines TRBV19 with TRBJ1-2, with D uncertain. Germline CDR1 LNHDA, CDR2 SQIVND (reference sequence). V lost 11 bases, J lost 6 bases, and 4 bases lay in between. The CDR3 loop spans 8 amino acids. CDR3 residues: CARHGYTF. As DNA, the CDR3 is TGTGCCCGTCATGGCTACACCTTC. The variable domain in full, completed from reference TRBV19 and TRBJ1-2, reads DGGITQSPKYLFRKEGQNVTLSCEQNLNHDAMYWYRQDPGQGLRLIYYSQIVNDFQKGDIAEGYSVSREKKESFPLTVTSAQKNPTAFYLCARHGYTFGSGTRLTVV.

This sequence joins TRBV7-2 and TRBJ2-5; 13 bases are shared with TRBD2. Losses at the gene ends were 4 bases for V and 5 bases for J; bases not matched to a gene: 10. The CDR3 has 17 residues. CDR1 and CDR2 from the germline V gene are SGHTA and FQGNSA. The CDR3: CASSSSRTSGREETQYF. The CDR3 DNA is TGTGCCAGCAGCTCGTCACGGACTAGCGGGAGAGAGGAGACCCAGTACTTC.